This T cell receptor beta chain was retrieved from a study of blood T cells in healthy people across ages (dated by TCRdb to the mid-2010s). For context, the study as a whole: In model experiments, template switching captured roughly one uniquely barcoded TCR beta cDNA molecule for every two T cells. Two additional independent replicas of 1 million unique cDNA reads from the same blood draw were analyzed for two donors (one aged 18 to 30 and one aged 80 or older). The donors were divided into four age groups: young (average around 15 years), middle-aged (around 37), aged (about 62) and long-lived (approximately 74). Using deep sequencing normalized with unique cDNA molecular identifiers, the study measured how TCR beta repertoire diversity changes with age. The paper as a whole reports these results and caveats: Estimates of total diversity based on one million sequenced T cells were considered lower bounds and underestimates. As age increased, observed TCR beta diversity per million T cells dropped in a roughly linear way, and a significant reduction was already evident by age 40. Conclusive comparison of naive and antigen-experienced compartments was prevented by the profiling of bulk unsorted PBMCs. Donor CMV infection status was unknown, potentially confounding age-related changes in expanded clonotypes. The long-lived group showed more naive CD4+ T cells, fewer expanded clones and increased TCR diversity than the aged group, suggesting age selection. The percentage of naive T cells measured by flow cytometry correlated strongly with observed TCR beta diversity.

The junction shows trimming of 3 bases on V and 7 bases on J, plus 11 bases between the germline ends. Based on the germline V gene, the CDR1 and CDR2 sequences are SGHRS and YFSETQ. Taken from cysteine to phenylalanine, the CDR3 has 12 residues. CDR3 DNA is the only sequence kept; it has 36 bases, read in frame from the first base. Donors were under 40 systemically healthy Caucasian individuals from Russia aged roughly 6 to 95 years. Around 9.9 milliliters of peripheral blood were collected from each donor into EDTA-treated Vacutainer tubes. Ficoll-Paque density-gradient centrifugation was used to isolate PBMCs, with at least 6.5 million per sample. Trizol reagent was used to extract total RNA from PBMCs, with at least 6 micrograms per sample. Naive CD45RAhigh/CD27high T cell percentages were measured by flow cytometry on a PBMC aliquot from every donor. As to this clonotype: Which antigen it targets is not known. Within one base of it there is no much larger clone, and no base qualities were kept.

The library was prepared using 5' RACE. TCRdb names Illumina HiSeq 2500 as the instrument used. A second about 7 to 12 cycle PCR used a sample-barcoded 5' primer and a J-beta primer mix. Each TCR beta cDNA molecule received a unique molecular identifier from a template-switch 5' adaptor carrying 12 random nucleotides. Each sample yielded at least 3 million CDR3-containing paired-end reads. First-strand cDNA was synthesized from all RNA with the Mint cDNA synthesis kit, primed by a TRBC-specific oligonucleotide. All cDNA was treated with uracil-DNA glycosylase and then went through a first 18-cycle PCR with the universal primers M1SS and BC2_uni_R. The authors' analysis ran thus. Each sample was normalized by randomly selecting 1 million high-quality reads, each carrying a distinct molecular identifier. Instead of being binned into consensus sequences, reads with shared molecular identifiers were discarded. CDR3 identification, clonotype clustering and error correction used MiTCR with a Q25 quality threshold and the strictest error-elimination algorithm. A nonparametric unseen species model using Euler transformation provided a lower-bound estimate of total TCR beta diversity. TCRdb reanalyzed the raw reads on its own, using fastp at Q25 for trimming and MiXCR for clone calling, and kept in-frame beta chains. Records with the same CDR3 protein are collapsed into one entry carrying the most frequent genes and DNA. TCRdb assigned the V and J calls; the authors' analysis was not used. The sample table shows under 1,100,000 distinct CDR3 sequences, and approximately 26% are seen once. Approximately 0.79% of the sample goes to the ten largest clones.

The data also belong to a second study, concerning T cells of mothers and their children. As the second publication notes: Nine systemically healthy Caucasian individuals served as donors, namely three mothers together with their six children. cDNA synthesis used all of the extracted RNA, with about 1.5 ug of RNA in each 15 ul reaction. Sample barcodes and 2-4 random nucleotides were added via the M1S primer in the second PCR. Over 9.5 million TCR beta CDR3 reads were obtained for each mother, and 2.5 million to 3 million reads were obtained for each child. Thymic selection similarly shapes TCR recombination output in related and unrelated pairs, with minor effect from inherited differences. Normalized repertoire overlap in related mother-child pairs was always slightly higher than in unrelated mother-child pairs, but the difference was never significant. Persistent microchimeric T cell clones were not detected, at a sensitivity of 95 to 100 clones per million clonotypes. To look for features that set related mother-child pairs apart from unrelated individuals, the researchers ran deep NGS to compare the TCR beta repertoires of mothers and children. Mothers averaged roughly 36 +/- 4 years of age and children averaged about 10 +/- 4 years. Libraries were sequenced on Illumina HiSeq 2000 with 100+100 nt paired-end reads after adapter ligation with NEBNext reagents. To prevent cross-contamination, the mother and child libraries were prepared one month apart and sequenced in separate runs. For each donor, somewhere between roughly 450,000 and 2,000,000 distinct TCR beta clonotypes were identified. Naive TCR beta clonotypes were estimated from low-frequency clonotypes matched to each donor's FACS-determined naive share, without sorting.

The receptor chain draws on TRBV5-1 and TRBJ2-7; the D gene remains uncertain. This TCR came from a girl aged 2-10 years in good health. The sequenced sample consisted of blood. CDR3 sequence: CASSSVPKEQYF. The DNA sequence reads TGCGCCAGCAGCTCTGTGCCTAAAGAGCAGTACTTC.